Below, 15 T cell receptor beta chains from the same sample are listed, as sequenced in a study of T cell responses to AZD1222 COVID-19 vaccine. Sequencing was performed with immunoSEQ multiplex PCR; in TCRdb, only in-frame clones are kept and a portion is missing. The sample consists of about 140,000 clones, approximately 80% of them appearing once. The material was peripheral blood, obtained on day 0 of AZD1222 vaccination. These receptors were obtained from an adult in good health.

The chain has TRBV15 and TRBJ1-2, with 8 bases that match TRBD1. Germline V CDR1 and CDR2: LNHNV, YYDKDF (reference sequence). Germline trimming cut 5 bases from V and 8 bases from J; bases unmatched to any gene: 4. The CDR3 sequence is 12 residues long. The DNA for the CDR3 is TGTGCCACCAGCGGACAGGGTAGAGGCTACACCTTC. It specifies CATSGQGRGYTF.

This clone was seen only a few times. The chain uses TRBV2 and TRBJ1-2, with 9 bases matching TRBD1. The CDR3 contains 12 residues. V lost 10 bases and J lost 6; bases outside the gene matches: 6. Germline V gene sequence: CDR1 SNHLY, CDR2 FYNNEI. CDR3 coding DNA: TGTGCCACCAGGACAGGGGAAGATGGCTACACCTTC. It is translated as CATRTGEDGYTF.

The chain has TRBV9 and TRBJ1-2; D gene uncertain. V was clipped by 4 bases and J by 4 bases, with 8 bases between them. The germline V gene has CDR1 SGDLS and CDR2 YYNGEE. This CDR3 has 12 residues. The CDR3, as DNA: TGTGCCAGCAGCCCCGGGATCTATGGCTACACCTTC. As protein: CASSPGIYGYTF.

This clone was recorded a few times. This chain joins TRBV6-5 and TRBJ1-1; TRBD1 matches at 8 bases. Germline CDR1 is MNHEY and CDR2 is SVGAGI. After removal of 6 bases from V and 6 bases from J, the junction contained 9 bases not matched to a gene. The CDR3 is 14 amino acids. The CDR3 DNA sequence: TGTGCCAGCAGGCAACAGGGGGATTTAGCTGAAGCTTTCTTT. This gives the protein CASRQQGDLAEAFF.

The CDR3 DNA follows: TGTGCCAGCAGCCCCCGAACGGGACAGGGTGAAGCTTTCTTT. As protein: CASSPRTGQGEAFF. The chain employs TRBV7-2 and TRBJ1-1; TRBD1 matches 9 bases. V was pared by 5 bases and J by 7 bases, with 8 bases of the junction left unmatched. Looked up from germline, CDR1 is SGHTA and CDR2 is FQGNSA. This CDR3 is 14 amino acids long. The full variable domain, in which reference TRBV7-2 and TRBJ1-1 provide the parts outside the CDR3, is GAGVSQSPSNKVTEKGKDVELRCDPISGHTALYWYRQSLGQGLEFLIYFQGNSAPDKSGLPSDRFSAERTGGSVSTLTIQRTQQEDSAVYLCASSPRTGQGEAFFGQGTRLTVV.

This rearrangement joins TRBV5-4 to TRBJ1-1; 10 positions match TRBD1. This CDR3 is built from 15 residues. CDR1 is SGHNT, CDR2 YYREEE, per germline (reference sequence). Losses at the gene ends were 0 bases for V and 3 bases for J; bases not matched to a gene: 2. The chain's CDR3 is CASSLAGTGDTEAFF. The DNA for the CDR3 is TGTGCCAGCAGCTTGGCCGGGACAGGGGACACTGAAGCTTTCTTT.

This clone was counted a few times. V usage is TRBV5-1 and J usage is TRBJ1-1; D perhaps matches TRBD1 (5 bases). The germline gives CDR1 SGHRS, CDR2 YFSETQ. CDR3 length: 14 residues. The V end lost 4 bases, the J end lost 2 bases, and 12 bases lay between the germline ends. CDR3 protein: CASSLSTGNTEAFF. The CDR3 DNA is TGCGCCAGCAGCCTCTCCACAGGTAACACTGAAGCTTTCTTT.

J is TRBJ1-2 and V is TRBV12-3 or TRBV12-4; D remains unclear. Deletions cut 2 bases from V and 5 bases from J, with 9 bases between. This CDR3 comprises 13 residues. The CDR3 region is CASSLLLGYGYTF. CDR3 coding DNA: TGTGCCAGCAGTTTACTACTGGGATATGGCTACACCTTC.

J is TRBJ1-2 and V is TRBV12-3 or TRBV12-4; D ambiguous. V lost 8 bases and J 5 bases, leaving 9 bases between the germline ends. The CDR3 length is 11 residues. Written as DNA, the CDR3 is TGTGCCAGCGGAGCACTTTATGGCTACACCTTC. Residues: CASGALYGYTF.

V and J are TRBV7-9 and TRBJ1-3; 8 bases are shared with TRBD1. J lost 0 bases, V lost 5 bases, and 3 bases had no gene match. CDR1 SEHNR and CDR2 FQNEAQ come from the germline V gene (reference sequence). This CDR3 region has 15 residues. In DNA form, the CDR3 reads TGTGCCAGCAGCCAGGGGGCGAGCTCTGGAAACACCATATATTTT. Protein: CASSQGASSGNTIYF.

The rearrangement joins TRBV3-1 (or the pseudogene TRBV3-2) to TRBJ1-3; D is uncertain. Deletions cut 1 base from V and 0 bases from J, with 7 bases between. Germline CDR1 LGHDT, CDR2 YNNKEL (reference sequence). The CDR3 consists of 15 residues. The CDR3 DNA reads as TGTGCCAGCAGCCAAGGCCGAACCTCTGGAAACACCATATATTTT. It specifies CASSQGRTSGNTIYF.

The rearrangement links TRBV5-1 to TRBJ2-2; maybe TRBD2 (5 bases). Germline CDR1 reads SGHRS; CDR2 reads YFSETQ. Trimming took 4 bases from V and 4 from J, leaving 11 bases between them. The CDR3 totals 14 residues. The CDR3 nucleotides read TGCGCCAGCAGCCCGGCGGGTTCCACCGGGGAGCTGTTTTTT. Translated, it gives CASSPAGSTGELFF.

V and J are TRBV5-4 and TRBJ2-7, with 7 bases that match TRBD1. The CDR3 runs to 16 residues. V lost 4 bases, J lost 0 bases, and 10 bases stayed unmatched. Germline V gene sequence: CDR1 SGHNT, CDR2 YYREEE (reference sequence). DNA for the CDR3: TGTGCCAGCAGCAGAAATGACAGGGCGATCTCCTACGAGCAGTACTTC. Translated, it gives CASSRNDRAISYEQYF. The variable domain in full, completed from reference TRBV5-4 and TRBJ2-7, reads ETGVTQSPTHLIKTRGQQVTLRCSSQSGHNTVSWYQQALGQGPQFIFQYYREEENGRGNFPPRFSGLQFPNYSSELNVNALELDDSALYLCASSRNDRAISYEQYFGPGTRLTVT.

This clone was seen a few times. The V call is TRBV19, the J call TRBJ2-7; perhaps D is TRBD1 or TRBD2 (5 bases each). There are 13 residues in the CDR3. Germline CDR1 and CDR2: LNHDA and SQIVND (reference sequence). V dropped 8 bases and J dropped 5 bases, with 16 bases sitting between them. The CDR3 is CASRSGSRNEQYF. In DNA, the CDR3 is TGTGCCAGTCGATCAGGGAGTAGAAACGAGCAGTACTTC.

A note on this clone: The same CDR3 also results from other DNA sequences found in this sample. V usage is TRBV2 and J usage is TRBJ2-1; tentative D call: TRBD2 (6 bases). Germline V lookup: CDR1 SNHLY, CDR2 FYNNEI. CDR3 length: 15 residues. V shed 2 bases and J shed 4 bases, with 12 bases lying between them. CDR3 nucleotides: TGTGCCAGCAGTGAACGTAGCGGTGCTTACAATGAGCAGTTCTTC. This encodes CASSERSGAYNEQFF.